The clone carrying this TCR beta chain was picked up many times. The antigen is undetermined. Via MiXCR, TCRdb re-called the RT-PCR reads, giving one row per CDR3 protein. Of around 790,000 distinct CDR3 sequences listed, about 20% were seen once; the top ten hold about 10%. The data were obtained in a study of response to subunit inactivated influenza vaccine. Overall study findings and caveats: It was suggested by the authors that few new T cells are recruited by each seasonal influenza vaccination.

The V end lost 6 bases, the J end lost 4 bases, and 9 bases lay between the germline ends. CDR3 length equals 13 residues. The specimen comprised PBMCs from blood, sampled about 5 days after vaccination. The TCR originated in a man aged 45-65 years who received an inactivated influenza vaccine. The gene calls are TRBV12-3 or TRBV12-4 and TRBJ1-4; tentative D call: TRBD1 (6 bases). CDR3 sequence: CASRGGINEKLFF. Written as DNA, the CDR3 is TGTGCCAGCAGAGGGGGGATTAATGAAAAACTGTTTTTT.